This T cell receptor (beta chain) was found in a study of identical twins. Study-level points and caveats: Weaker excess twin sharing was seen among beta out-of-frame sequences. Insertion counts were lower in abundant cord blood beta clonotypes, a trend that memory repertoires did not show.

All donors comprised healthy Caucasians. Through template switching, a universal primer site was introduced, and the cDNA contained unique molecular identifiers. TCRdb re-derived calls from the 5' RACE reads in MiXCR, one entry per CDR3 protein. This sample carries approximately 1.8 million distinct CDR3 sequences, roughly a third of them seen once, and the ten largest clones take approximately 0.25%. From germline, CDR1 is MDHEN and CDR2 SYDVKM. V shed 3 bases, J shed 3 bases, and the junction held 7 bases outside the gene matches. This CDR3 comprises 16 residues. Regarding this clonotype: Its antigen is unidentified.

The source is a newborn girl in good health. The chain carries TRBV28 and TRBJ2-1; 8 bases match TRBD2. The sequenced sample consisted of cord blood. This CDR3 reads CASSFGLAGYYNEQFF. The CDR3 DNA follows: TGTGCCAGCAGTTTTGGGCTAGCGGGTTACTACAATGAGCAGTTCTTC.